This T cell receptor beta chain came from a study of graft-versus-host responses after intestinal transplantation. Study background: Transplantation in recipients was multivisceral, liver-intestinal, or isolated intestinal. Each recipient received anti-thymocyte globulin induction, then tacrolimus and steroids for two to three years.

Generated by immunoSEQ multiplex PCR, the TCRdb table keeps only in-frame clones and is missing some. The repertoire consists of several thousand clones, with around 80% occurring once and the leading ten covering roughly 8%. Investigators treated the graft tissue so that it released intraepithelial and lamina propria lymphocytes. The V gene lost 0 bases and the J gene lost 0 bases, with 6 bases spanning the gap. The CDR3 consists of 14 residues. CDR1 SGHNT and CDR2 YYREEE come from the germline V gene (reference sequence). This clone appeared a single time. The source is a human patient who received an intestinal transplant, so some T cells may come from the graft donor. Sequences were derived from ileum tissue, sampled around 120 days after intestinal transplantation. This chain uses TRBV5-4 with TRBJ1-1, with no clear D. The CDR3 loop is CASSLVGLNTEAFF. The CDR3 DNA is TGTGCCAGCAGCTTGGTGGGTTTGAACACTGAAGCTTTCTTT. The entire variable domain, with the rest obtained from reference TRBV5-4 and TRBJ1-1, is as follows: ETGVTQSPTHLIKTRGQQVTLRCSSQSGHNTVSWYQQALGQGPQFIFQYYREEENGRGNFPPRFSGLQFPNYSSELNVNALELDDSALYLCASSLVGLNTEAFFGQGTRLTVV.